This T cell receptor beta chain was retrieved from a study of cytotoxic CD8 clonotypes in ibrutinib-treated CLL. Findings of the study overall: Clonality was higher at ibrutinib response and returned toward baseline at progression. Patients showed higher baseline clonality than age-matched healthy donors, and it tracked circulating CD8+ T-cell counts. Sampling times (in sustained-remission versus progressing patients) were not the same.

Library input was about 2 micrograms of DNA from cryopreserved PBMCs. The CDR3 length is 16 residues. After removal of 6 bases from V and 6 bases from J, the junction contained 9 bases not matched to a gene. CDR1 is SNHLY, CDR2 FYNNEI, per germline. To note about this clone: The antigen is undetermined.

TCRdb's table, derived via immunoSEQ multiplex PCR, lists solely in-frame clones and lacks some. The top ten hold around 42% of the sample, which has some 58,000 clones, more than 70% seen once. The sequence was collected from a human donor with chronic lymphocytic leukemia. The chain couples TRBV2 to TRBJ2-2, with 11 nucleotides matching TRBD2. The source was PBMCs, collected after 12 months of ibrutinib treatment. The CDR3 protein is CASRAPGLAVSGELFF. The CDR3, as DNA: TGTGCCAGCAGGGCCCCGGGACTAGCGGTGTCCGGGGAGCTGTTTTTT. Full variable domain (rest looked up from reference TRBV2 and TRBJ2-2): EPEVTQTPSHQVTQMGQEVILRCVPISNHLYFYWYRQILGQKVEFLVSFYNNEISEKSEIFDDQFSVERPDGSNFTLKIRSTKLEDSAMYFCASRAPGLAVSGELFFGEGSRLTVL.